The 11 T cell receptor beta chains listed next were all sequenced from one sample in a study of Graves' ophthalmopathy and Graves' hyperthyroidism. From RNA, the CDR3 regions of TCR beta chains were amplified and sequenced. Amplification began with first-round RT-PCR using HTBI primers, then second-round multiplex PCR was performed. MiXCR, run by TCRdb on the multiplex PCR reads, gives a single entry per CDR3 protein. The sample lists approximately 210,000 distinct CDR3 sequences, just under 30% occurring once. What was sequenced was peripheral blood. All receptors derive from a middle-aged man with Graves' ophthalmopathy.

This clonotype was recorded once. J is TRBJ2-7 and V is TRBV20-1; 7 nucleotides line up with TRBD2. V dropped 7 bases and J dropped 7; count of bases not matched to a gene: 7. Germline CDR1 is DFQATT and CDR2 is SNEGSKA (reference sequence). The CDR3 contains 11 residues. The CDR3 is CSGRGVGEQYF. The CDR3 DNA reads TGCAGTGGCCGGGGGGTGGGTGAGCAGTACTTC.

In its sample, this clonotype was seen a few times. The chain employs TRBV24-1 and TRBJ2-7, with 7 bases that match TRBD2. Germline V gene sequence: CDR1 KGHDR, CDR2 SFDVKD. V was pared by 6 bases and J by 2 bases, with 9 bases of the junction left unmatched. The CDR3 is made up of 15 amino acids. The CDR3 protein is CATSTPPGLTYEQYF. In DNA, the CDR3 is TGTGCCACCAGTACCCCACCGGGACTAACCTACGAGCAGTACTTC.

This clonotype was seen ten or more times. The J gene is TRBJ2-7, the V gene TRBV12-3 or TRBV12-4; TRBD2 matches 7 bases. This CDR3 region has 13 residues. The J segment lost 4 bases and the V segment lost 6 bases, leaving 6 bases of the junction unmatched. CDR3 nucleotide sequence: TGTGCCAGCAGACGGGGACTAAAATACGAGCAGTACTTC. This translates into CASRRGLKYEQYF.

The CDR3 protein is CASSLDRTETQYF. DNA for the CDR3: TGTGCCAGCAGCTTAGACAGGACGGAGACCCAGTACTTC. The chain couples TRBV7-2 to TRBJ2-5, with a possible D match to TRBD1 (5 bases). The ends were cut back, 1 base at V and 5 bases at J, with 8 bases in the middle. CDR1 and CDR2 (germline): SGHTA, FQGNSA. This CDR3 contains 13 residues.

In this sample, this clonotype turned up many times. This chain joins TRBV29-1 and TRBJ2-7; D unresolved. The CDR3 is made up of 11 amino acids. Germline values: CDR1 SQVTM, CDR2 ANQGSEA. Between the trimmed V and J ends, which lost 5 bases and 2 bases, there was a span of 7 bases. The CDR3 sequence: CSVLTPYEQYF. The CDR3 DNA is TGCAGCGTTTTAACTCCCTACGAGCAGTACTTC.

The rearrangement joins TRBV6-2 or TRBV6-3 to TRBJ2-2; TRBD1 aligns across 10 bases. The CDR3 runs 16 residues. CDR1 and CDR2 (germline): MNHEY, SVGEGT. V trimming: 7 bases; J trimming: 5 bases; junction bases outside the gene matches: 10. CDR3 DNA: TGTGCCAGCACCTACCCGACAGGGGGCGATACCGGGGAGCTGTTTTTT. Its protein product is CASTYPTGGDTGELFF.

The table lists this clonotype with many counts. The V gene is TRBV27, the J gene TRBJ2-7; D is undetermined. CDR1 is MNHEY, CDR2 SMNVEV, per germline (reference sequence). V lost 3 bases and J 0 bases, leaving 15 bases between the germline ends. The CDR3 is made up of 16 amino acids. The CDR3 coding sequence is TGTGCCAGCAGTTTTACCGGGCCCGTTAGCTCCTACGAGCAGTACTTC. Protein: CASSFTGPVSSYEQYF.

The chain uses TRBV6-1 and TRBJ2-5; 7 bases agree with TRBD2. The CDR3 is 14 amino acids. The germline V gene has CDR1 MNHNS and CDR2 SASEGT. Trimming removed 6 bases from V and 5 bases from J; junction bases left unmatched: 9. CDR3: CASSQDPLAETQYF. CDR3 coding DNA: TGTGCCAGCAGCCAAGATCCACTAGCGGAGACCCAGTACTTC.

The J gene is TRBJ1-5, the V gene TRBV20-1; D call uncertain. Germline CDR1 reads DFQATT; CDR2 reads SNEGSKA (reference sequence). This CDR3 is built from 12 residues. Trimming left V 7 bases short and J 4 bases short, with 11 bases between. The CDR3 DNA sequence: TGCAGTGTTCAGGCTCCAAATCAGCCCCAGCATTTT. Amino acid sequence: CSVQAPNQPQHF.

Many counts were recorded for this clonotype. CDR3 nucleotide sequence: TGTGCCAGCAGCCCCACAGGGATAGGCGAGCAGTACTTC. Residues: CASSPTGIGEQYF. The chain is built from TRBV2 and TRBJ2-7, with D perhaps TRBD1 (6 bases). Trimming removed 6 bases at V and 6 bases at J, with 15 bases between. This CDR3 is 13 amino acids long. CDR1 and CDR2 (germline): SNHLY, FYNNEI.

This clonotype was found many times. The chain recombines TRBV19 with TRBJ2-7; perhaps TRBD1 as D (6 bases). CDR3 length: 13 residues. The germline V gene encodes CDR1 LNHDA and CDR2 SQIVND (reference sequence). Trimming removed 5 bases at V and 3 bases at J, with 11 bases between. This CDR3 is CASSRDTGYEQYF. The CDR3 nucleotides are TGTGCCAGTAGTCGGGACACGGGCTACGAGCAGTACTTC.